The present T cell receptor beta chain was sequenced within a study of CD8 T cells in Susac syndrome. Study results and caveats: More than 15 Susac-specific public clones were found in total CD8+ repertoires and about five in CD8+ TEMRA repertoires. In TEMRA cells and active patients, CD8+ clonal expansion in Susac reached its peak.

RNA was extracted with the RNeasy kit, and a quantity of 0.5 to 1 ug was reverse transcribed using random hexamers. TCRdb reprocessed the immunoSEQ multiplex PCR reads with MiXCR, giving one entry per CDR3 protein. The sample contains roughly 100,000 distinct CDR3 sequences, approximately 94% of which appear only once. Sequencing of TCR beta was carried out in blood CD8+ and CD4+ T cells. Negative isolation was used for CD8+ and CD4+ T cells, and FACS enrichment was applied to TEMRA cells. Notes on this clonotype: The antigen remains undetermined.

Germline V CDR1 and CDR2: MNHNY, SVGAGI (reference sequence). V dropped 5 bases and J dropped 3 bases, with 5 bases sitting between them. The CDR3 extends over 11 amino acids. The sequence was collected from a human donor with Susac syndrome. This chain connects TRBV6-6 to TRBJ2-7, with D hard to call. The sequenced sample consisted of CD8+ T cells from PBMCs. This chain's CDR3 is CASSIDYEQYF. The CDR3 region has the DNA TGTGCCAGCAGTATAGACTACGAGCAGTACTTC.